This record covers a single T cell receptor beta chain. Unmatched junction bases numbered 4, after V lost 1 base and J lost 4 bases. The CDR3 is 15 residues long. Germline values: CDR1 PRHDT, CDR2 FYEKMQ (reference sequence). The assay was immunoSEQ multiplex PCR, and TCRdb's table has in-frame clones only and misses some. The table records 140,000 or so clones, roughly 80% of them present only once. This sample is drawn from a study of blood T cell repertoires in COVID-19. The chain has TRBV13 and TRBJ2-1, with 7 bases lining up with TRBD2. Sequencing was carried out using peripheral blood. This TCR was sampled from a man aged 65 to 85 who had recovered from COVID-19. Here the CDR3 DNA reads TGTGCCAGCAGCTTAGAACTAGCGTTATACAATGAGCAGTTCTTC. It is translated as CASSLELALYNEQFF.